A single sample is the source of the 28 T cell receptor beta chains below, sequenced in a study of T cells in Graves' hyperthyroidism and ophthalmopathy. Amplification of TCR beta CDR3 regions used RNA as the template. HTBI primers were the set used in a first-round RT-PCR of the TCR CDR3. In TCRdb, the multiplex PCR reads were re-called with MiXCR into one record per CDR3 protein. The table includes 350,000 to 400,000 distinct CDR3 sequences, more than 11% detected once. Sequenced material: blood. Receptors originate from a woman aged 55-69 years with Graves' hyperthyroidism.

This clonotype was recorded at least ten times. J is TRBJ2-5 and V is TRBV6-2 or TRBV6-3; no firm D call. The CDR3 has 13 amino acids. Trimming shortened V by 4 bases and J by 5 bases, and 11 bases separated the two germline ends. Germline-derived CDR1 and CDR2 are MNHEY and SVGEGT. CDR3: CASSSGGDETQYF. As DNA, the CDR3 is TGTGCCAGCAGTTCCGGCGGAGATGAGACCCAGTACTTC.

In this sample, this clonotype turned up a few times. The chain recombines TRBV6-1 with TRBJ2-7, with D perhaps matching TRBD2 (5 bases). The CDR3 totals 13 residues. The germline CDR1 and CDR2 sequences are MNHNS and SASEGT. The ends were cut back, 6 bases at V and 4 bases at J, with 13 bases in the middle. The CDR3 DNA sequence: TGTGCCAGCAGACGCGAGGGTACTTACGAGCAGTACTTC. Translating it yields CASRREGTYEQYF.

This clonotype was seen many times. V gene TRBV6-1 combines with J gene TRBJ1-1, with TRBD1 identical over 11 bases. Germline loops: CDR1 MNHNS, CDR2 SASEGT. Losses at the gene ends were 3 bases for V and 5 bases for J; bases not matched to a gene: 5. This CDR3 spans 15 amino acids. CDR3 sequence reads: CASSDGTGGKTEAFF. In nucleotides, the CDR3 is TGTGCCAGCAGTGACGGGACAGGGGGTAAAACTGAAGCTTTCTTT.

This clonotype is a singleton in its sample. The chain recombines TRBV10-3 with TRBJ2-7; TRBD2 agrees at 14 bases. Looked up from germline, CDR1 is ENHRY and CDR2 is SYGVKD. The CDR3 is made up of 15 amino acids. The junction had 6 bases not matched to a gene; V was cut back by 8 bases and J by 3 bases. The CDR3 DNA follows: TGTGCCATCCGCGGGACTAGCGGGAGCTTCTACGAGCAGTACTTC. This codes for CAIRGTSGSFYEQYF.

This clonotype appeared many times. This chain links TRBV29-1 with TRBJ2-5, with D possibly TRBD1 on 6 matching bases. Germline assignment: CDR1 SQVTM and CDR2 ANQGSEA. Deletions cut 7 bases from V and 4 bases from J, with 13 bases between. The CDR3 sequence is 12 residues long. This CDR3 is CSAGPQGETQYF. DNA of the CDR3: TGCAGCGCCGGGCCACAGGGAGAGACCCAGTACTTC.

This clonotype was observed a few times. The chain couples TRBV30 to TRBJ2-7, with TRBD2 matching 9 bases. This CDR3 is 15 amino acids long. The ends lost 4 bases at V and 4 bases at J; junction bases unmatched: 11. The V gene's germline CDR1 is GTSNPN and CDR2 SVGIG (reference sequence). This CDR3 is CAWIAGEGFRYEQYF. CDR3 DNA: TGTGCCTGGATAGCGGGAGAAGGGTTCAGGTACGAGCAGTACTTC.

The V gene is TRBV29-1, the J gene TRBJ2-7, with TRBD2 matching 10 bases. In germline, CDR1 is SQVTM, CDR2 ANQGSEA. With 6 bases clipped from V and 6 bases from J, the junction kept 11 bases outside the gene matches. The CDR3 is 14 residues long. CDR3 residues: CSVLAGEKRCEQYF. CDR3 nucleotides: TGCAGCGTCCTAGCGGGAGAAAAAAGGTGCGAGCAGTACTTC.

This clonotype has ten or more counts. The chain employs TRBV7-8 and TRBJ1-1, with 7 bases aligning to TRBD1. V trimming: 4 bases; J trimming: 4 bases; junction bases outside the gene matches: 6. Germline V gene lookup returns CDR1 SGHVS and CDR2 FQNEAQ. The CDR3 runs 14 residues. DNA of the CDR3: TGTGCCAGCAGCTACACAGGGGTAGGCACTGAAGCTTTCTTT. Amino acids: CASSYTGVGTEAFF.

The rearrangement uses TRBV28 and TRBJ2-7; unclear D gene. V lost 2 bases and J lost 3, with 5 bases in between. The CDR3 covers 12 residues. CDR1 is MDHEN and CDR2 is SYDVKM in the germline V gene. CDR3 sequence (DNA): TGTGCCAGCAGTTTAGAGGACTACGAGCAGTACTTC. Its translation is CASSLEDYEQYF.

The chain joins TRBV4-1 to TRBJ1-1; tentatively, D is TRBD1 (5 bases). Germline loops: CDR1 MGHRA, CDR2 YSYEKL. V was pared by 3 bases and J by 0 bases, with 8 bases between. The CDR3 totals 14 residues. The CDR3 region has the DNA TGCGCCAGCAGCCACGGGGCCCTGAACACTGAAGCTTTCTTT. It encodes CASSHGALNTEAFF.

J is TRBJ2-3 and V is TRBV30, with 10 positions matching TRBD2. The J segment lost 4 bases and the V segment lost 2 bases, leaving 9 bases of the junction unmatched. The germline gives CDR1 GTSNPN, CDR2 SVGIG (reference sequence). This CDR3 has 16 residues. For the CDR3, the DNA is TGTGCCTGGAGTAGGTTCCTAGCGGGAGACTCAGATACGCAGTATTTT. It translates to CAWSRFLAGDSDTQYF.

This clonotype appeared many times. V usage is TRBV12-3 or TRBV12-4 and J usage is TRBJ2-5; D is possibly TRBD2 (6 bases). V lost 3 bases, J lost 3 bases, and 11 bases lay in between. CDR3 length: 14 amino acids. The CDR3 DNA sequence: TGTGCCAGCAGTTTCTCGACGGGAGAAGAGACCCAGTACTTC. Translating gives CASSFSTGEETQYF.

This clonotype appeared many times. This chain links TRBV12-3 or TRBV12-4 with TRBJ2-1; 9 bases agree with TRBD2. Trimming cost V 6 bases and J 4 bases; bases outside gene matches: 4. The CDR3 is 14 amino acids. The CDR3 loop reads CASRSTSGYNEQFF. CDR3 DNA sequence: TGTGCCAGCAGGTCGACTAGCGGATACAATGAGCAGTTCTTC.

This clonotype was seen many times. The chain links TRBV3-1 to TRBJ2-7, with no clear D. This CDR3 region has 13 residues. V lost 4 bases to trimming and J lost 0 bases, with 7 bases between them. Germline loops: CDR1 LGHDT, CDR2 YNNKEL (reference sequence). The CDR3 DNA reads TGTGCCAGCAGCCCACTCATCTCCTACGAGCAGTACTTC. Amino acids: CASSPLISYEQYF.

The chain couples TRBV9 to TRBJ2-1, with 12 bases that match TRBD2. The CDR3 is 15 residues long. V shed 0 bases, J shed 6 bases, and the junction held 1 base outside the gene matches. Germline V CDR1 and CDR2: SGDLS, YYNGEE. This chain's CDR3 is CASSVGTSGVNEQFF. The CDR3 DNA is TGTGCCAGCAGCGTAGGGACTAGCGGGGTCAATGAGCAGTTCTTC.

In this sample, this clonotype turned up a few times. The chain combines TRBV5-1 with TRBJ2-1; weak D call: TRBD2 (6 bases). The V end was cut by 2 bases, the J end by 6 bases, with 18 bases between. The CDR3 sequence is 16 residues long. Per the germline V gene, CDR1 is SGHRS and CDR2 is YFSETQ. The CDR3, as DNA: TGCGCCAGCAGCTTAGACCTAGCGTCACATACCAATGAGCAGTTCTTC. It yields the protein CASSLDLASHTNEQFF.

This clonotype was picked up a small number of times. The chain combines TRBV7-2 with TRBJ2-4; TRBD2 matches at 12 bases. Germline CDR1 is SGHTA and CDR2 is FQGNSA. Trimming took 5 bases from V and 6 from J; bases not matched to a gene: 2. CDR3 size: 14 residues. CDR3 sequence (DNA): TGTGCCAGCAGCCCGGGACTAGCGGGAAACATTCAGTACTTC. Translation: CASSPGLAGNIQYF.

The chain links TRBV20-1 to TRBJ2-1, with 15 bases aligning to TRBD2. The CDR3 is made up of 15 amino acids. After removal of 0 bases from V and 10 bases from J, the junction contained 4 bases not matched to a gene. CDR1 is DFQATT and CDR2 is SNEGSKA in the germline V gene (reference sequence). CDR3 DNA: TGCAGTGCTAGAGATCCGGGACTAGCGGGAGGAGAGCAGTTCTTC. This translates into CSARDPGLAGGEQFF.

This clonotype was detected ten times or more. The rearrangement uses TRBV2 and TRBJ2-2; D is undetermined. The CDR3 sequence is 13 residues long. Trimming pared 7 bases from V and 6 bases from J, leaving 12 bases between. Germline V CDR1 and CDR2: SNHLY, FYNNEI. Here the CDR3 DNA reads TGTGCCAGCAATAATTTCGGCCCCGGGGAGCTGTTTTTT. Translated: CASNNFGPGELFF. The complete variable domain, with remaining parts taken from reference TRBV2 and TRBJ2-2, reads EPEVTQTPSHQVTQMGQEVILRCVPISNHLYFYWYRQILGQKVEFLVSFYNNEISEKSEIFDDQFSVERPDGSNFTLKIRSTKLEDSAMYFCASNNFGPGELFFGEGSRLTVL.

This clonotype was found many times. The chain employs TRBV20-1 and TRBJ1-1; no firm D call. V gave up 1 base and J gave up 4 bases, with 13 bases separating them. The CDR3 sequence is 14 residues long. Germline loops: CDR1 DFQATT, CDR2 SNEGSKA (reference sequence). CDR3 coding DNA: TGCAGTGCTAGAGTAAAGGGATATGGCACTGAAGCTTTCTTT. It codes for CSARVKGYGTEAFF.

V gene TRBV12-3 or TRBV12-4 combines with J gene TRBJ2-1; D unresolved. This CDR3 comprises 11 residues. V was pared by 6 bases and J by 8 bases, with 8 bases between. In DNA form, the CDR3 reads TGTGCCAGCAGGGACCGGGATGAGCAGTTCTTC. This encodes CASRDRDEQFF.

This chain connects TRBV18 to TRBJ2-3; D not resolved. CDR1 KGHSH and CDR2 LQKENI come from the germline V gene. The germline V and J ends were trimmed by 7 bases and 6 bases, with 8 bases remaining between them. The CDR3 length is 11 residues. Here the CDR3 reads CASCYSDTQYF. In DNA, the CDR3 is TGTGCCAGCTGCTACAGCGATACGCAGTATTTT.

This clonotype was seen many times. The chain joins TRBV4-1 to TRBJ1-1; D possibly corresponds to TRBD1 (6 bases). The CDR3 runs to 14 residues. Germline V lookup: CDR1 MGHRA, CDR2 YSYEKL. Trimming cost V 3 bases and J 3 bases, with 11 bases left between them. The CDR3 reads CASSHRTGYTEAFF. CDR3 bases: TGCGCCAGCAGCCACCGCACAGGGTACACTGAAGCTTTCTTT.

This clonotype was recorded at least ten times. This chain joins TRBV28 and TRBJ1-3; 9 bases are a match to TRBD1. The CDR3 has 14 amino acids. Germline lookup yields CDR1 MDHEN and CDR2 SYDVKM. V was pared by 5 bases and J by 9 bases, with 8 bases of the junction left unmatched. CDR3 sequence (DNA): TGTGCCAGCAGTCCGCACATACAGGGGGCCACCATATATTTT. Translated: CASSPHIQGATIYF.

This clonotype has a count of ten or more. CDR3 sequence reads: CASSATDQPQHF. CDR3 bases: TGTGCCAGCAGTGCTACCGATCAGCCCCAGCATTTT. V usage is TRBV28 and J usage is TRBJ1-5; D is ambiguous. The CDR3 covers 12 residues. Trimming took 5 bases from V and 5 from J, leaving 7 bases between them. CDR1 MDHEN and CDR2 SYDVKM come from the germline V gene.

In DNA, the CDR3 is TGTGCCAGTACCTTTAACGGACAGGGAGCAACTAATGAAAAACTGTTTTTT. Protein product: CASTFNGQGATNEKLFF. This rearrangement joins TRBV7-9 to TRBJ1-4; TRBD1 matches 8 bases. The CDR3 is made up of 17 amino acids. Germline V CDR1 and CDR2: SEHNR, FQNEAQ (reference sequence). Germline trimming cut 9 bases from V and 0 bases from J; bases unmatched to any gene: 12. Together with reference TRBV7-9 and TRBJ1-4, the CDR3 gives the full variable domain: DTGVSQNPRHKITKRGQNVTFRCDPISEHNRLYWYRQTLGQGPEFLTYFQNEAQLEKSRLLSDRFSAERPKGSFSTLEIQRTEQGDSAMYLCASTFNGQGATNEKLFFGSGTQLSVL.

In its sample, this clonotype was seen many times. This chain links TRBV2 with TRBJ2-5; D possibly corresponds to TRBD2 (5 bases). The CDR3 contains 11 residues. V was trimmed by 8 bases and J by 1 base, leaving 5 bases between them. Germline values: CDR1 SNHLY, CDR2 FYNNEI. For the CDR3, the DNA is TGTGCCAGCCGGGGCCAAGAGACCCAGTACTTC. It is translated as CASRGQETQYF.

This clonotype was found many times. The chain joins TRBV7-3 to TRBJ2-5; unclear D gene. CDR3 length equals 13 residues. Trimming stripped 1 base from V and 4 bases from J, with 7 bases between. CDR1 is SGHTA, CDR2 FQGTGA, per germline. CDR3 sequence (DNA): TGTGCCAGCAGCTTAAACAGAGGAGAGACCCAGTACTTC. Its protein product is CASSLNRGETQYF.